One and the same sample provided the 9 T cell receptor beta chains below, sequenced in a study of technical replicates of blood from a handful of donors. TCRdb's table, derived via immunoSEQ multiplex PCR, lists solely in-frame clones and lacks some. The table lists about 88,000 clones, 94% of them singletons, with about 0.27% in the top ten. Sample: T cells isolated from PBMCs. These receptors originate from a human donor in good health.

The chain combines TRBV7-6 with TRBJ2-5; TRBD1 might be the D (5 bases). Germline lookup yields CDR1 SGHVS and CDR2 FNYEAQ. The ends were cut back, 2 bases at V and 5 bases at J, with 9 bases in the middle. The CDR3 length is 13 residues. CDR3 DNA sequence: TGTGCCAGCAGCTTATTTCAGGGTGAGACCCAGTACTTC. This codes for CASSLFQGETQYF.

This clone was seen just once. CDR3 protein: CSVEVGTGTGDSYEQYF. The DNA for the CDR3 is TGCAGCGTTGAAGTAGGGACCGGGACAGGGGACTCCTACGAGCAGTACTTC. The gene calls are TRBV29-1 and TRBJ2-7; TRBD1 agrees at 10 bases. CDR3 size: 17 residues. V shed 1 base and J 0 bases; nucleotides not matched to a gene: 9. Germline CDR1 SQVTM, CDR2 ANQGSEA.

This clone showed up just once. This chain uses TRBV4-1 with TRBJ1-2; tentatively, D is TRBD1 (6 bases). The germline CDR1 and CDR2 sequences are MGHRA and YSYEKL. CDR3 size: 17 residues. V lost 3 bases, J lost 4 bases, and 21 bases lay in between. CDR3 protein: CASSQAELQGPLYGYTF. The CDR3 coding sequence is TGCGCCAGCAGCCAGGCAGAATTACAGGGCCCGCTCTATGGCTACACCTTC.

DNA for the CDR3: TGTGCCAGCAGCAAAGGCGCCCCTAAATGCTACGAGCAGTACTTC. Its protein product is CASSKGAPKCYEQYF. V and J are TRBV21-1 and TRBJ2-7; the listed D gene, TRBD2, was not tested against the DNA. TRBV21-1 is flagged as a pseudogene. The length of the CDR3 is 15 residues.

J is TRBJ2-7 and V is TRBV21-1; no DNA check was done on the table's D call, TRBD1. TRBV21-1 is a listed pseudogene. This CDR3 contains 14 residues. CDR3 sequence: CASSTGQGSTEQYF. CDR3 sequence (DNA): TGTGCCAGCAGCACGGGACAGGGGTCGACTGAGCAGTACTTC.

V usage is TRBV6-6 and J usage is TRBJ1-1; D not certain. Per the germline V gene, CDR1 is MNHNY and CDR2 is SVGAGI (reference sequence). The CDR3 extends over 12 amino acids. Trimming shortened V by 7 bases and J by 3 bases, and 9 bases separated the two germline ends. The DNA of the CDR3 is TGTGCCAGCAAATATTCGGACACTGAAGCTTTCTTT. This encodes CASKYSDTEAFF.

This clone showed up just a few times. This chain connects TRBV6-5 to TRBJ1-6, with D perhaps TRBD1 (5 bases). The V and J ends lost 8 bases and 5 bases respectively, with 10 bases between them. The germline gives CDR1 MNHEY, CDR2 SVGAGI. The CDR3 runs 13 residues. CDR3 residues: CASGGLNNSPLHF. In DNA form, the CDR3 reads TGTGCCAGCGGGGGACTGAATAATTCACCCCTCCACTTT.

This clone was counted a single time. CDR3 in DNA: TGTGCCAGCAGTGAAGAACAGGGGGTCTCCTACGAGCAGTACTTC. Encoded protein: CASSEEQGVSYEQYF. V and J are TRBV27 and TRBJ2-7; TRBD1 matches at 8 bases. The CDR3 extends over 15 amino acids. Losses at the gene ends were 5 bases for V and 0 bases for J; bases not matched to a gene: 6. In germline, CDR1 is MNHEY, CDR2 SMNVEV (reference sequence).

The rearrangement links TRBV7-9 to TRBJ2-1; D might be TRBD1 (6 bases). The germline V gene has CDR1 SEHNR and CDR2 FQNEAQ (reference sequence). With 5 bases removed from V and 4 bases from J, the gap between germline ends came to 18 bases. The CDR3 contains 16 residues. The CDR3 DNA follows: TGTGCCAGCAGCCAGATCCGGGTAGGGGGTTACAATGAGCAGTTCTTC. This gives the protein CASSQIRVGGYNEQFF. Complete variable domain (other parts from reference TRBV7-9 and TRBJ2-1): DTGVSQNPRHKITKRGQNVTFRCDPISEHNRLYWYRQTLGQGPEFLTYFQNEAQLEKSRLLSDRFSAERPKGSFSTLEIQRTEQGDSAMYLCASSQIRVGGYNEQFFGPGTRLTVL.